This TCR beta chain stems from a study of cytomegalovirus exposure and HLA in healthy donors. Study-wide results and limits: Some TCR beta chains (over 150 of them) were listed as cytomegalovirus-associated. The classifier reportedly diagnosed cytomegalovirus status with high specificity and sensitivity.

The PCR had 60 Vbeta and 13 Jbeta primers. Clones were read by immunoSEQ multiplex PCR, and TCRdb kept only the in-frame ones, dropping some. Counted here are around 150,000 clones, 80% to 90% occurring once; the ten biggest clones make up roughly 10%. In the case of this clone: The antigen remains undetermined.

Trimming pared 2 bases from V and 4 bases from J, leaving 7 bases between. Per the germline V gene, CDR1 is MDHEN and CDR2 is SYDVKM. The CDR3 contains 13 residues. The clonotype originates from a man between 18 and 35 years old in good health and CMV-seropositive. The sequencing input was PBMCs. The gene calls are TRBV28 and TRBJ2-3; D not resolved. CDR3 sequence reads: CASSLQVADTQYF. CDR3 DNA: TGTGCCAGCAGTTTACAAGTAGCAGATACGCAGTATTTT.